This TCR beta chain was obtained from a study of cytomegalovirus exposure and HLA in healthy donors. Overall study findings and caveats: TCR beta chain V- and J-gene trimming was linked, in a later analysis, to a missense variant in DCLRE1C.

Primers included in the PCR were 60 Vbeta and 13 Jbeta primers. Clones were read by immunoSEQ multiplex PCR, and TCRdb kept only the in-frame ones, dropping some. The sample holds roughly 120,000 clones, 9.5% seen once. Points on this clone: Its specificity is unknown.

The germline V gene encodes CDR1 WNHNN and CDR2 SYGVQD (reference sequence). Losses at the gene ends were 5 bases for V and 4 bases for J; bases not matched to a gene: 3. CDR3 size: 13 residues. The receptor was isolated from a man aged 30 to 39 in good health and CMV-seronegative. The chain is built from TRBV10-1 and TRBJ1-1; 8 bases fit TRBD1. Input material: PBMCs. The CDR3 coding sequence is TGCGCCAGCAGTTCTACAGGGGGCACTGAAGCTTTCTTT. Its translation: CASSSTGGTEAFF.